This TCR beta chain was identified during a study of Graves' ophthalmopathy and Graves' hyperthyroidism. Study results and limitations: A model built from 13 signatures distinguished ophthalmopathy from stable hyperthyroidism with 87.88% sensitivity and approximately 82% specificity. Most thyroid-expanded clonotypes exceeding 0.001 frequency were also found in blood. The model achieved 70.59% sensitivity and roughly 72% specificity for ophthalmopathy progression.

Transcripts of RNA were the source for amplifying TCR beta CDR3 regions. Investigators did first-round RT-PCR with HTBI primers, then second-round multiplex PCR. TCRdb reanalysed the multiplex PCR reads using MiXCR and keeps one entry per CDR3 protein. The sample has fewer than 350,000 distinct CDR3 sequences, 15% to 20% seen once. This clonotype was seen many times. The antigen is unknown. Trimming removed 8 bases at V and 4 bases at J, with 17 bases between. Germline CDR1 MNHEY, CDR2 SVGAGI. The length of the CDR3 is 14 residues. Approximately 10 ml of fresh blood yielded the PBMCs by density gradient.

The source of this sequence is an adult man with Graves' ophthalmopathy. Material: peripheral blood. The genes are TRBV6-5 and TRBJ1-1, with a tentative D call TRBD1 (5 bases). The CDR3 DNA is TGTGCCAGCTTTATTGGGGGAACCGGCACTGAAGCTTTCTTT. The encoded protein is CASFIGGTGTEAFF.